This TCR beta chain was observed in a study of CD8 T cells in Susac syndrome. Reverse transcription of roughly 0.45 to 1 ug RNA used random hexamers. TCRdb recomputed calls from the immunoSEQ multiplex PCR reads with MiXCR, one row per CDR3 protein. The table records about 180,000 distinct CDR3 sequences, roughly 94% of them present only once. This clonotype was detected once. This CDR3 contains 14 residues. The V gene end was trimmed by 1 base and the J gene end by 8 bases; junction bases not matched to a gene: 5. The germline V gene encodes CDR1 SGDLS and CDR2 YYNGEE. The sequenced material came from CD4+ T cells from PBMCs. The chain has TRBV9 and TRBJ1-4; 7 nucleotides match TRBD1. This sequence was found in a human donor with Susac syndrome. As DNA, the CDR3 is TGTGCCAGCAGCGTAACAGGGGTAGGAGAAAAACTGTTTTTT. Translating it yields CASSVTGVGEKLFF.